This TCR beta chain was identified in a study of T cell repertoires in cytomegalovirus infection. Study-level background: Public TCR beta signatures marked donors with CMV infection and the matching HLA. The study's findings and limits: Carriers of CMV plus the relevant HLA were identified by cumulative public TCR beta family frequency. In two of eight donors, the top clonotype was HLA-C-restricted CMV-specific.

TCRdb reprocessed the reads via MiXCR and lists one record per CDR3 protein. The table includes under 850,000 distinct CDR3 sequences, 35% to 45% detected once. This clonotype has at least ten counts. Antigen: not known. The CDR3 contains 16 residues. Trimming cost V 0 bases and J 4 bases, with 13 bases left between them. Per the germline V gene, CDR1 is MNHNY and CDR2 is SVGAGI (reference sequence). The rearrangement joins TRBV6-6 to TRBJ1-5, with D possibly being TRBD1 (6 bases). The material sequenced was PBMCs. The sequence was obtained from a human donor in good health (CMV status not recorded). Some clones in this sample may be carry-over from other donors' samples. The CDR3 loop is CASSYSNRDGNQPQHF. DNA for the CDR3: TGTGCCAGCAGTTACTCGAACAGGGATGGGAATCAGCCCCAGCATTTT.